This passage covers 8 T cell receptor beta chains from one sample sequenced in a study of shared clonotypes between healthy human individuals. Sequencing used immunoSEQ multiplex PCR; TCRdb keeps in-frame clones, though not all of them. The sample holds 450,000 to 550,000 clones, 70% to 80% seen once. Sequenced: PBMCs. Source of these receptors: a woman between 40 and 55 years old in good health. Some clones in this sample may be carry-over from other donors' samples.

The V and J genes are TRBV21-1 and TRBJ2-7. TRBV21-1 is a pseudogene. CDR3 length: 16 residues. The CDR3 DNA reads TGTGCCAGCAGCTTTCCCTCGGGGGCCCCGCCCTACGAGCAGTACTTC. It specifies CASSFPSGAPPYEQYF.

The rearrangement joins TRBV5-5 to TRBJ1-5, with a weak D call TRBD1 (6 bases). V was shortened by 0 bases and J by 5 bases, with 9 bases between the two germline ends. The germline gives CDR1 SGHKS, CDR2 YYEKEE (reference sequence). The CDR3 extends over 14 amino acids. DNA for the CDR3: TGTGCCAGCAGCTTGGGGGCAGGGGATCAGCCCCAGCATTTT. Its translation: CASSLGAGDQPQHF.

This clone appeared a few times. The chain links TRBV5-1 to TRBJ2-2, with 8 bases that match TRBD1. The germline CDR1 and CDR2 sequences are SGHRS and YFSETQ. Germline trimming cut 6 bases from V and 4 bases from J; bases unmatched to any gene: 14. The CDR3 runs to 17 residues. DNA of the CDR3: TGCGCCAGCAAGGCGGCAGGGGGCCTCGGGGCCACCGGGGAGCTGTTTTTT. Encoded protein: CASKAAGGLGATGELFF. Filled out from reference TRBV5-1 and TRBJ2-2, the complete variable domain reads KAGVTQTPRYLIKTRGQQVTLSCSPISGHRSVSWYQQTPGQGLQFLFEYFSETQRNKGNFPGRFSGRQFSNSRSEMNVSTLELGDSALYLCASKAAGGLGATGELFFGEGSRLTVL.

A word on this clone: The sample contains more than one DNA sequence encoding this CDR3. The genes are TRBV29-1 and TRBJ1-1; D perhaps matches TRBD1 (5 bases). Germline CDR1 reads SQVTM; CDR2 reads ANQGSEA. This CDR3 is built from 12 residues. Trimming pared 6 bases from V and 3 bases from J, leaving 11 bases between. The CDR3 DNA reads TGCAGCGTGGGGCGGGGGGACACTGAAGCTTTCTTT. The encoded protein is CSVGRGDTEAFF. The entire variable domain, with the rest obtained from reference TRBV29-1 and TRBJ1-1, is as follows: SAVISQKPSRDICQRGTSLTIQCQVDSQVTMMFWYRQQPGQSLTLIATANQGSEATYESGFVIDKFPISRPNLTFSTLTVSNMSPEDSSIYLCSVGRGDTEAFFGQGTRLTVV.

Comment on this clone: This sequence may be a read error, since a much larger clone differs from it by one base. The V call is TRBV6-6, the J call TRBJ1-2, with a possible D match to TRBD1 (5 bases). The V gene's germline CDR1 is MNHNY and CDR2 SVGAGI (reference sequence). The CDR3 spans 12 residues. V was cut by 6 bases and J by 2 bases, with 7 bases left in between. In DNA, the CDR3 is TGTGCCAGCAGCCGGGACAACTATGGCTACACCTTC. Amino acid sequence: CASSRDNYGYTF.

The rearrangement links TRBV18 to TRBJ1-1, with a tentative D call TRBD1 (6 bases). CDR3 length equals 15 residues. The germline CDR1 and CDR2 sequences are KGHSH and LQKENI. Trimming shortened V by 3 bases and J by 1 base, and 12 bases separated the two germline ends. The CDR3 here is CASSPATGSNTEAFF. The CDR3 DNA reads as TGTGCCAGCTCACCGGCGACAGGATCGAACACTGAAGCTTTCTTT.

CDR3 amino acids: CASSVSQTANYGYTF. The CDR3 coding sequence is TGTGCCAGCAGTGTATCCCAGACTGCTAACTATGGCTACACCTTC. This chain uses TRBV6-1 with TRBJ1-2; no definite D call. Trimming cost V 4 bases and J 0 bases, with 12 bases left between them. The germline CDR1 and CDR2 sequences are MNHNS and SASEGT. This CDR3 has 15 residues.

This chain links TRBV6-5 with TRBJ2-2; D is possibly TRBD2 (5 bases). V was pared by 4 bases and J by 6 bases, with 9 bases between. CDR3 length equals 13 residues. CDR1 MNHEY and CDR2 SVGAGI come from the germline V gene. CDR3 sequence reads: CASSSSYSGELFF. Written as DNA, the CDR3 is TGTGCCAGCAGTTCTAGCTATTCCGGGGAGCTGTTTTTT.